The clone carrying this TCR beta chain has just a few counts. Its antigen remains unidentified. The record originates from a study of molecular identifiers for immune sequencing clone quantification. Previously reported methods and listed TCR primers produced the bulk TCR libraries. TCRdb processed the PCR reads anew with MiXCR; each CDR3 protein has one entry. The sample lists hundreds of thousands of distinct CDR3 sequences; roughly 23% were seen once. Study results and caveats: Among effectors, clones above 20 RNA copies held over 98% of molecules; among naive cells, under 1%.

The length of the CDR3 is 15 residues. Trimming at V came to 3 bases and at J to 0 bases, leaving 3 bases not matched to a gene. Germline assignment: CDR1 LNHDA and CDR2 SQIVND (reference sequence). The sample taken for sequencing was naive CD8+ T cells from blood, with Jurkat cell RNA spiked in. Indicated subset: FACS-sorted CD8+CD4-CCR7+CD45RA+ naive T cells. The J gene is TRBJ1-1, the V gene TRBV19; 8 bases fit TRBD1. The TCR originated in a human donor in good health. Some libraries in this study had Jurkat cell RNA spiked in. The CDR3 reads CASSIDRGMNTEAFF. The CDR3 coding sequence is TGTGCCAGTAGTATTGACAGGGGAATGAACACTGAAGCTTTCTTT.